These 21 T cell receptor beta chains were sequenced from one sample in a study of blood T cell repertoires in COVID-19. Assay used: immunoSEQ multiplex PCR; TCRdb lists only in-frame clones, some missing. The sample lists 400,000 to 550,000 clones, roughly 89% occurring once. The sequencing input was peripheral blood. Receptor source: a woman in her thirties with acute or convalescent COVID-19.

The chain is built from TRBV7-3 and TRBJ2-1; TRBD2 matches at 10 bases. Per the germline V gene, CDR1 is SGHTA and CDR2 is FQGTGA. The trim removed 5 bases at V and 4 bases at J, leaving 8 bases unmatched. The CDR3 sequence is 16 residues long. CDR3 region: CASSHSSGGRYNEQFF. In DNA, the CDR3 is TGTGCCAGCAGCCATTCTAGCGGGGGAAGGTACAATGAGCAGTTCTTC.

This chain links TRBV5-3 with TRBJ2-2; 7 nucleotides line up with TRBD1. TRBV5-3 is recorded as an ORF, its role being uncertain. The CDR3 is 15 amino acids. Trimming removed 4 bases from V and 5 bases from J; junction bases left unmatched: 8. The CDR3 region is CARSAGQESTGELFF. DNA for the CDR3: TGTGCCAGAAGCGCAGGACAGGAGTCGACCGGGGAGCTGTTTTTT.

The V gene is TRBV27, the J gene TRBJ2-7, with 7 bases that match TRBD1. The length of the CDR3 is 14 residues. Germline values: CDR1 MNHEY, CDR2 SMNVEV (reference sequence). After removal of 5 bases from V and 5 bases from J, the junction contained 9 bases not matched to a gene. The CDR3 bases are TGTGCCAGCAGTATAGAACAGGGGCGCAACGAGCAGTACTTC. Its protein is CASSIEQGRNEQYF.

This chain connects TRBV5-1 to TRBJ1-2; 10 bases are a match to TRBD1. There are 16 residues in the CDR3. Trimming at V came to 3 bases and at J to 1 base, leaving 6 bases not matched to a gene. CDR1 is SGHRS and CDR2 is YFSETQ in the germline V gene. CDR3 coding DNA: TGCGCCAGCAGCTCCTACAGGGACAGGGGTAACTATGGCTACACCTTC. Translated, it gives CASSSYRDRGNYGYTF.

V and J are TRBV28 and TRBJ1-4; a weak D match, TRBD1 (6 bases). The CDR3 has 14 amino acids. Trimming left V 6 bases short and J 7 bases short, with 15 bases between. Germline-derived CDR1 and CDR2 are MDHEN and SYDVKM. DNA for the CDR3: TGTGCCAGCAGACTAGGGGGATGGAGTGAAAAACTGTTTTTT. Encoded protein: CASRLGGWSEKLFF.

This clone was detected once. The V and J genes are TRBV11-3 and TRBJ2-5, with 9 nucleotides matching TRBD2. The germline gives CDR1 SGHNT, CDR2 YENEEA. V dropped 5 bases and J dropped 4; count of bases not matched to a gene: 2. The CDR3 covers 13 residues. CDR3 sequence reads: CASSRGGGETQYF. DNA of the CDR3: TGTGCCAGCAGCCGCGGGGGGGGAGAGACCCAGTACTTC.

The CDR3 region is CASSFGGIGTDTQYF. The CDR3 DNA is TGTGCCAGCTCATTCGGGGGGATAGGCACAGATACGCAGTATTTT. V gene TRBV18 combines with J gene TRBJ2-3, with 7 bases fitting TRBD2. Germline lookup yields CDR1 KGHSH and CDR2 LQKENI. This CDR3 has 15 residues. V lost 5 bases and J lost 1; bases outside the gene matches: 6. Together with reference TRBV18 and TRBJ2-3, the CDR3 gives the full variable domain: NAGVMQNPRHLVRRRGQEARLRCSPMKGHSHVYWYRQLPEEGLKFMVYLQKENIIDESGMPKERFSAEFPKEGPSILRIQQVVRGDSAAYFCASSFGGIGTDTQYFGPGTRLTVL.

The chain couples TRBV11-2 to TRBJ1-4, with D possibly matching TRBD1 (5 bases). The V end lost 1 base, the J end lost 8 bases, and 11 bases lay between the germline ends. The length of the CDR3 is 14 residues. Germline values: CDR1 SGHAT, CDR2 FQNNGV. The CDR3 sequence is CASSLGGTGEKLFF. Here the CDR3 DNA reads TGTGCCAGCAGCTTAGGCGGGACCGGGGAAAAACTGTTTTTT.

The gene calls are TRBV24-1 and TRBJ2-1, with 9 nucleotides matching TRBD1. The junction had 12 bases not matched to a gene; V was cut back by 0 bases and J by 7 bases. Germline-derived CDR1 and CDR2 are KGHDR and SFDVKD. The CDR3 length is 18 residues. This CDR3 reads CATSDLPRGTGLSNEQFF. The DNA for the CDR3 is TGTGCCACCAGTGATTTGCCTCGGGGGACAGGGTTGTCGAATGAGCAGTTCTTC.

This clone appeared a few times. The V and J genes are TRBV6-5 and TRBJ2-1; 7 bases line up with TRBD2. This CDR3 has 16 residues. J gave up 4 bases and V 2 bases, and 8 bases lay outside the gene matches. Germline CDR1 MNHEY, CDR2 SVGAGI. The DNA for the CDR3 is TGTGCCAGCAGTTACGACAAGGGAGGGACTTACAATGAGCAGTTCTTC. This translates into CASSYDKGGTYNEQFF.

The chain combines TRBV9 with TRBJ2-1; possible D gene TRBD2, 6 bases. CDR3 size: 16 residues. CDR1 is SGDLS and CDR2 is YYNGEE in the germline V gene. The V gene lost 3 bases and the J gene lost 0 bases, with 13 bases spanning the gap. The CDR3 DNA reads as TGTGCCAGCAGCGAGGGCGGGGACCCCTCCTACAATGAGCAGTTCTTC. It is translated as CASSEGGDPSYNEQFF.

The genes are TRBV3-1 (or the pseudogene TRBV3-2) and TRBJ1-3; D gene unclear. CDR3 length: 13 amino acids. Trimming left V 10 bases short and J 4 bases short, with 14 bases between. Germline V gene lookup returns CDR1 LGHDT and CDR2 YNNKEL (reference sequence). CDR3 in DNA: TGTGCCACACAAAAAGATCCCGGAAACACCATATATTTT. It specifies CATQKDPGNTIYF.

This clone was recorded a few times. This chain connects TRBV7-9 to TRBJ1-1; weak D call: TRBD1 (6 bases). The CDR3 runs 12 residues. The germline V gene has CDR1 SEHNR and CDR2 FQNEAQ (reference sequence). V lost 5 bases and J 10 bases, leaving 14 bases between the germline ends. The CDR3, as DNA: TGTGCCAGCAGCCTCCAGGGGAATCGAGCTTTCTTT. It yields the protein CASSLQGNRAFF.

As for this clone: One junction end does not reproduce the germline sequence, and a read error may be involved. V and J are TRBV6-1 and TRBJ2-7; TRBD1 agrees at 9 bases. The germline V gene encodes CDR1 MNHNS and CDR2 SASEGT. The CDR3 extends over 12 amino acids. Here the CDR3 DNA reads TGTGCCAGCAGTGAATCCGGGGACAGGGCATCTTTC. Its protein product is CASSESGDRASF.

This chain joins TRBV12-3 or TRBV12-4 and TRBJ1-5; D unclear. V was cut by 3 bases and J by 7 bases, with 10 bases left in between. CDR3 length: 13 amino acids. CDR3 in DNA: TGTGCCAGCAGTTTGAGAACGGGGCAGCCCCAGCATTTT. Amino acids: CASSLRTGQPQHF.

CDR3 DNA: TGTGCCACCAACAGGGGACAAAACCAAGAGACCCAGTACTTC. Amino acids: CATNRGQNQETQYF. This rearrangement joins TRBV15 to TRBJ2-5; 7 nucleotides match TRBD1. The CDR3 is 14 residues long. The V gene's germline CDR1 is LNHNV and CDR2 YYDKDF (reference sequence). J was trimmed by 0 bases and V by 7 bases; bases with no gene match: 5.

J is TRBJ2-7 and V is TRBV21-1; the D call of TRBD1 is as the table states it, not checked on the DNA. TRBV21-1 is deemed a pseudogene. This CDR3 comprises 12 residues. For the CDR3, the DNA is TGTGCCAGCAGCAAAAGCAGGCGCGAGCAGTACTTC. This encodes CASSKSRREQYF.

The count of this clone is one. The V gene is TRBV9, the J gene TRBJ2-7; no definite D call. CDR3 length: 15 residues. Looked up from germline, CDR1 is SGDLS and CDR2 is YYNGEE. V lost 0 bases and J 2 bases, leaving 12 bases between the germline ends. CDR3 in DNA: TGTGCCAGCAGCGTAGATGGGCAGGCCCCCTACGAGCAGTACTTC. Its translation: CASSVDGQAPYEQYF.

This chain joins TRBV7-3 and TRBJ2-2; no clear D. The CDR3 has 16 amino acids. The V gene lost 2 bases and the J gene lost 0 bases, with 10 bases spanning the gap. The germline V gene encodes CDR1 SGHTA and CDR2 FQGTGA. The CDR3 sequence is CASSLDTTANTGELFF. In DNA form, the CDR3 reads TGTGCCAGCAGCTTAGATACTACGGCGAACACCGGGGAGCTGTTTTTT.

The chain carries TRBV9 and TRBJ1-2, with D maybe TRBD1 (6 bases). This CDR3 spans 14 amino acids. Germline V gene data show CDR1 as SGDLS and CDR2 as YYNGEE. V lost 3 bases, J lost 9 bases, and 18 bases lay in between. CDR3 DNA: TGTGCCAGCAGCGCAACGACAGGCCTCCTAAGCTACACCTTC. Its translation is CASSATTGLLSYTF.

The V call is TRBV6-1, the J call TRBJ1-5; no clear D gene. The V and J ends lost 1 base and 6 bases respectively, with 7 bases between them. This CDR3 is built from 13 residues. CDR1 and CDR2 from the germline V gene are MNHNS and SASEGT. CDR3 coding DNA: TGTGCCAGCAGTGAAGATAGTGCTCAGCCCCAGCATTTT. Protein sequence: CASSEDSAQPQHF.